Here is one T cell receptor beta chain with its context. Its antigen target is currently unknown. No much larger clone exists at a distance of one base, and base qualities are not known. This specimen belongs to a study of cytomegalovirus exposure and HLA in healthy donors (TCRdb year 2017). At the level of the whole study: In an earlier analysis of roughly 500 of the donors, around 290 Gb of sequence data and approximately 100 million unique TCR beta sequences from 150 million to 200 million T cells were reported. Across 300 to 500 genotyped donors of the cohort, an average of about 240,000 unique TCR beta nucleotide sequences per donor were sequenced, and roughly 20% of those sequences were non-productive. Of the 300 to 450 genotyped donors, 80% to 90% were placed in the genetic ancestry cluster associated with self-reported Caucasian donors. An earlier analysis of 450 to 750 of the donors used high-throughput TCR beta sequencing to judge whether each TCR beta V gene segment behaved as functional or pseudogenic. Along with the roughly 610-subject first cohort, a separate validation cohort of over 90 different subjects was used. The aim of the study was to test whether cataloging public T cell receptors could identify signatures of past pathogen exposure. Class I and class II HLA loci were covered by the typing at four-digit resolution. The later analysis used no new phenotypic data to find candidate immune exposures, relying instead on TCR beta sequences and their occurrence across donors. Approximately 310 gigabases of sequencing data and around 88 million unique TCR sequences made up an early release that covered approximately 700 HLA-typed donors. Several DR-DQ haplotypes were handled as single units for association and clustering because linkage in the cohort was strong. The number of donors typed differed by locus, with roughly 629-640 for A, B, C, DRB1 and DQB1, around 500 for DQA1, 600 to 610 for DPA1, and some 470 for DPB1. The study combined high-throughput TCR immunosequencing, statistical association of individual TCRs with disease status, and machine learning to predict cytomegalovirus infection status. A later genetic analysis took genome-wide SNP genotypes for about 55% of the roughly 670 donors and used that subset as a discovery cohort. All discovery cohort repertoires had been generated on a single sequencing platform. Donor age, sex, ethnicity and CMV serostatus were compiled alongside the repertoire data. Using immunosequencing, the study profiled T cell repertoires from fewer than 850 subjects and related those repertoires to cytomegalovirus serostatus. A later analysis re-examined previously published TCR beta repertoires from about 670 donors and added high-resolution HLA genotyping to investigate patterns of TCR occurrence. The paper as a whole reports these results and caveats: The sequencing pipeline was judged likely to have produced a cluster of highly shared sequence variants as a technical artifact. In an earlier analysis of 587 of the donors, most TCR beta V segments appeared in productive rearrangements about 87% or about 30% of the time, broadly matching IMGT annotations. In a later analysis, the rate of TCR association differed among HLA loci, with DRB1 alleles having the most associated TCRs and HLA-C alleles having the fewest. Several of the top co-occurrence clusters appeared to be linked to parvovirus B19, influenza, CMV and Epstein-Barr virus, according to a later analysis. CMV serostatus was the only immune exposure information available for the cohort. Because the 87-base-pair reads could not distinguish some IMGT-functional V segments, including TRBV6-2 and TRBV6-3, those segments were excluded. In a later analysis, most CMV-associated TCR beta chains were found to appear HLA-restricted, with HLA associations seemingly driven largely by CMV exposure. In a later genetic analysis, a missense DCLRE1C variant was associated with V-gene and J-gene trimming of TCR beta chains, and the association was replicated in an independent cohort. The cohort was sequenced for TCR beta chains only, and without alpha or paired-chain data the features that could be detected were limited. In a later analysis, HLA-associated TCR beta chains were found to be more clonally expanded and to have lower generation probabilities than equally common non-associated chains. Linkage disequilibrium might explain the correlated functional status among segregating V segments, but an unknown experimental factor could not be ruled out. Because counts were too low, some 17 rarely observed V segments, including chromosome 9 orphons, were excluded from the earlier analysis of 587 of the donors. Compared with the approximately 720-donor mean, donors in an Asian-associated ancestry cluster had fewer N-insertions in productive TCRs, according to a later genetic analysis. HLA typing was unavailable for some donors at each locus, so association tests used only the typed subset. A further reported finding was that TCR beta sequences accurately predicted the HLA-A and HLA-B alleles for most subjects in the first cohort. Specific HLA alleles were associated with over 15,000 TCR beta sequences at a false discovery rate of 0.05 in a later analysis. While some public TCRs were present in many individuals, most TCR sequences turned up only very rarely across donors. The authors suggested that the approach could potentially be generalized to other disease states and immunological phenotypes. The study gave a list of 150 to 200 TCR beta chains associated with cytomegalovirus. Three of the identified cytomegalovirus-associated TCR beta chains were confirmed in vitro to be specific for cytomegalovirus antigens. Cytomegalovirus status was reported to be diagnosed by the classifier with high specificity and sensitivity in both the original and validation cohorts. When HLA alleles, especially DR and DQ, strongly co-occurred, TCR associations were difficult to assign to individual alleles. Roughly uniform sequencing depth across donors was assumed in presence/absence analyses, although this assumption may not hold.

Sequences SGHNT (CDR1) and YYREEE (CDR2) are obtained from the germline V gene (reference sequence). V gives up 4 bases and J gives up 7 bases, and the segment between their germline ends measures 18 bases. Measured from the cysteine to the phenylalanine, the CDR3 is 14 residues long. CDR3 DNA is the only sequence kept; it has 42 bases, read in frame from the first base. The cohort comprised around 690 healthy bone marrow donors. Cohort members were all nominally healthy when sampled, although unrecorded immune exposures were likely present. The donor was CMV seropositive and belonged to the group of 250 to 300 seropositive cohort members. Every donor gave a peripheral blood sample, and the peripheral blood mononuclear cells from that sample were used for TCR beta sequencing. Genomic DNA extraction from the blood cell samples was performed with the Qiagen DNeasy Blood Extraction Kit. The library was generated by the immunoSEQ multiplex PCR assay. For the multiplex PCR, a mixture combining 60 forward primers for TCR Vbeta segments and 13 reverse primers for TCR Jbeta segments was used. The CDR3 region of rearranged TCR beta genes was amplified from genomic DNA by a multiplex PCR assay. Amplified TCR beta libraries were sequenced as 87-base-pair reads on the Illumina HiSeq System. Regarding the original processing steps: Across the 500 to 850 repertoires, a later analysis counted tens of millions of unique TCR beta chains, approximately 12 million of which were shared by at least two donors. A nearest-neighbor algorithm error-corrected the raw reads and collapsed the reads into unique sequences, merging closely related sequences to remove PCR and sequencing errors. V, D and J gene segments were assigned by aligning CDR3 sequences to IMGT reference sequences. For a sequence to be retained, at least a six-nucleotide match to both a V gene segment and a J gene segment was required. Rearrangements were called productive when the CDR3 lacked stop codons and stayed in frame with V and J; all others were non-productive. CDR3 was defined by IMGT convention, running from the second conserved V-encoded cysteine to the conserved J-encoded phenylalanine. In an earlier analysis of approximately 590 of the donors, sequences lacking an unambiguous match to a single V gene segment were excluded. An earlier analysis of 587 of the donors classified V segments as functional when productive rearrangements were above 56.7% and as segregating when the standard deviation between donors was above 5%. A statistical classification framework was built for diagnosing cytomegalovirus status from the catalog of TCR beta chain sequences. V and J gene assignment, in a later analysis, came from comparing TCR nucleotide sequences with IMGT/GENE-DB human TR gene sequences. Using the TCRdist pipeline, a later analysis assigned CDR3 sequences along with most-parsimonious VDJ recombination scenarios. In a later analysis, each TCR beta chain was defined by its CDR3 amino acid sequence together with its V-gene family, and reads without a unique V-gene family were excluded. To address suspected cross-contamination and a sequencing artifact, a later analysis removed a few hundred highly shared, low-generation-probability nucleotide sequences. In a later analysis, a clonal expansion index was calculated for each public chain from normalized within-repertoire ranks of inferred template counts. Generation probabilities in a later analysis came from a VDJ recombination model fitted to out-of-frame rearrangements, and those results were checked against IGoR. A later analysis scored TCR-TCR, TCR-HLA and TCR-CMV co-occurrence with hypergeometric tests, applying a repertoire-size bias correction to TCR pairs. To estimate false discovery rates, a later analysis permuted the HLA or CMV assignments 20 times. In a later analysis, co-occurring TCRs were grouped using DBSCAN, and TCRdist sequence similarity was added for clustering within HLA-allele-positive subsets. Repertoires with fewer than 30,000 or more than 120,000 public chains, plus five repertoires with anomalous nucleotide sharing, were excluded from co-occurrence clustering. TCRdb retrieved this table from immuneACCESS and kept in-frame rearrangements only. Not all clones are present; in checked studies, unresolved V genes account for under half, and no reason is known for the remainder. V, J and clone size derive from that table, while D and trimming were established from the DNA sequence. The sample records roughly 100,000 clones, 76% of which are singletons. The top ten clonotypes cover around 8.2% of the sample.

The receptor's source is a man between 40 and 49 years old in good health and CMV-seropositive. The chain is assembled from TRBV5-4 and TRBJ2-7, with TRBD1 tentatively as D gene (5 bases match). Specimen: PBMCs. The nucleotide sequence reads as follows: TGTGCCAGCAGCCAGGGTGTCCTTGTGGAGGAGCAGTACTTC. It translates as CASSQGVLVEEQYF.